The 18 T cell receptor beta chains presented below share a single source sample, sequenced in a study of T cells after yellow fever vaccination. MiXCR, applied by TCRdb to the 5' RACE reads, yields one record per CDR3 protein. The data hold 90,000 to 150,000 distinct CDR3 sequences, with 7.2% observed a single time. Sequencing used CD4+ T cells sorted from PBMCs, obtained more than 35 days after the first yellow fever vaccination. The receptor set was obtained from a man between 18 and 29 years old who received the YFV17D yellow fever vaccine.

This clonotype occurred many times. The chain carries TRBV6-2 or TRBV6-3 and TRBJ2-2; D is ambiguous. Germline V lookup: CDR1 MNHEY, CDR2 SVGEGT. The V end was cut by 2 bases, the J end by 1 base, with 11 bases between. CDR3 length equals 16 residues. CDR3 amino acids: CASSYGPGGNTGELFF. The DNA of the CDR3 is TGTGCCAGCAGTTACGGGCCAGGTGGGAACACCGGGGAGCTGTTTTTT.

This clonotype was seen ten or more times. This rearrangement joins TRBV20-1 to TRBJ2-7; 14 positions match TRBD2. Germline V gene data show CDR1 as DFQATT and CDR2 as SNEGSKA (reference sequence). This CDR3 is 13 amino acids long. V shed 7 bases, J shed 4 bases, and the junction held 3 bases outside the gene matches. DNA of the CDR3: TGCAGTGGGACTAGCGGGGGGAGATACGAGCAGTACGTC. Protein product: CSGTSGGRYEQYV.

This clonotype has at least ten counts. The CDR3: CASSLDRVAIVAFF. The CDR3 DNA is TGTGCCAGCAGCTTGGACAGGGTCGCTATTGTAGCTTTCTTT. The rearrangement uses TRBV7-8 and TRBJ1-1, with 8 bases lining up with TRBD1. Germline V gene sequence: CDR1 SGHVS, CDR2 FQNEAQ. This CDR3 comprises 14 residues. With 3 bases clipped from V and 10 bases from J, the junction kept 10 bases outside the gene matches.

The chain recombines TRBV7-2 with TRBJ1-1; D is uncertain. This CDR3 contains 15 residues. The ends were cut back, 3 bases at V and 1 base at J, with 12 bases in the middle. Per germline, CDR1 SGHTA and CDR2 FQGNSA. The CDR3 DNA reads TGTGCCAGCAGCTTGAGTTTATGGCGGAACACTGAAGCTTTCTTT. Translating it yields CASSLSLWRNTEAFF.

This clonotype was found a few times. The rearrangement uses TRBV7-7 and TRBJ2-3; a weak D match, TRBD1 (5 bases). The ends were cut back, 5 bases at V and 3 bases at J, with 18 bases in the middle. Germline values: CDR1 SSHAT, CDR2 FNYEAQ (reference sequence). The length of the CDR3 is 16 residues. CDR3 sequence (DNA): TGTGCCAGCAGCCCCTATCAGGGAAGGTGGACAGATACGCAGTATTTT. It specifies CASSPYQGRWTDTQYF.

This clonotype appeared many times. This rearrangement joins TRBV12-3 or TRBV12-4 to TRBJ2-6, with D possibly matching TRBD1 (6 bases). V was shortened by 6 bases and J by 0 bases, with 12 bases between the two germline ends. The CDR3 spans 16 residues. CDR3 in amino acids: CASSGQILSGANVLTF. For the CDR3, the DNA is TGTGCCAGCAGCGGACAGATACTCTCTGGGGCCAACGTCCTGACTTTC.

The table lists this clonotype with many counts. The chain carries TRBV27 and TRBJ1-2; 9 positions match TRBD1. CDR1 and CDR2 from the germline V gene are MNHEY and SMNVEV (reference sequence). The CDR3 spans 14 residues. The ends lost 5 bases at V and 8 bases at J; junction bases unmatched: 9. In DNA, the CDR3 is TGTGCCAGCAGTCACTATCGACAGGGGGAGGGCTACACCTTC. This codes for CASSHYRQGEGYTF.

There are many counts of this clonotype. This chain connects TRBV7-2 to TRBJ2-6; no reliable D call. Trimming stripped 7 bases from V and 1 base from J, with 11 bases between. Germline CDR1 SGHTA, CDR2 FQGNSA. This CDR3 contains 15 residues. The CDR3 DNA reads TGTGCCAGCAATTTTAAAGGGTCTGGGGCCAACGTCCTGACTTTC. Amino acids: CASNFKGSGANVLTF.

This clonotype was counted many times. The genes are TRBV7-9 and TRBJ2-2; 15 bases fit TRBD2. After removal of 6 bases from V and 5 bases from J, the junction contained 7 bases not matched to a gene. There are 17 residues in the CDR3. Germline CDR1 is SEHNR and CDR2 is FQNEAQ (reference sequence). CDR3 nucleotide sequence: TGTGCCAGCAGGCCCCGTGGACTAGCGGGGGGGACCGGGGAGCTGTTTTTT. Translation gives CASRPRGLAGGTGELFF.

This clonotype was seen ten or more times. The chain joins TRBV7-2 to TRBJ2-1; D gene unclear. V dropped 5 bases and J dropped 9 bases, with 11 bases sitting between them. The CDR3 covers 12 residues. The germline CDR1 and CDR2 sequences are SGHTA and FQGNSA. CDR3 amino acids: CASSPNVGEQFF. CDR3 in DNA: TGTGCCAGCAGCCCGAATGTCGGTGAGCAGTTCTTC.

This clonotype was seen ten or more times. The chain joins TRBV4-2 to TRBJ2-7; 10 positions agree with TRBD2. The ends lost 4 bases at V and 4 bases at J; junction bases unmatched: 7. The germline gives CDR1 LGHNA, CDR2 YNFKEQ. The CDR3 runs to 15 residues. CDR3: CASSLSLAGDYEQYF. The CDR3 DNA reads TGTGCCAGCAGCCTCTCCCTAGCGGGGGATTACGAGCAGTACTTC.

This clonotype was picked up many times. The chain is built from TRBV5-1 and TRBJ2-4; D may correspond to TRBD1 or TRBD2 (5 bases each). V was cut by 5 bases and J by 0 bases, with 18 bases left in between. Germline V gene lookup returns CDR1 SGHRS and CDR2 YFSETQ. The CDR3 runs 17 residues. DNA for the CDR3: TGCGCCAGCAGTGGCGCCCCGGGGACCCCAGCCAAAAACATTCAGTACTTC. This translates into CASSGAPGTPAKNIQYF. The complete variable domain, with remaining parts taken from reference TRBV5-1 and TRBJ2-4, reads KAGVTQTPRYLIKTRGQQVTLSCSPISGHRSVSWYQQTPGQGLQFLFEYFSETQRNKGNFPGRFSGRQFSNSRSEMNVSTLELGDSALYLCASSGAPGTPAKNIQYFGAGTRLSVL.

The genes are TRBV28 and TRBJ1-2; D gene ambiguous. CDR3 length equals 15 residues. The germline V gene has CDR1 MDHEN and CDR2 SYDVKM. V was trimmed by 4 bases and J by 4 bases, leaving 16 bases between them. In DNA form, the CDR3 reads TGTGCCAGCAGTTCCTCAGGCAGGAGACTCTATGGCTACACCTTC. Protein product: CASSSSGRRLYGYTF.

The chain is built from TRBV5-5 and TRBJ1-2; 7 bases match TRBD1. The CDR3 sequence is 13 residues long. J lost 5 bases, V lost 4 bases, and 5 bases had no gene match. Looked up from germline, CDR1 is SGHKS and CDR2 is YYEKEE (reference sequence). CDR3 DNA sequence: TGTGCCAGCAGCCCGGGACAGTATTATGGCTACACCTTC. It translates to CASSPGQYYGYTF. Variable domain in full (rest from reference TRBV5-5 and TRBJ1-2): DAGVTQSPTHLIKTRGQQVTLRCSPISGHKSVSWYQQVLGQGPQFIFQYYEKEERGRGNFPDRFSARQFPNYSSELNVNALLLGDSALYLCASSPGQYYGYTFGSGTRLTVV.

The gene calls are TRBV5-6 and TRBJ2-7; D remains unclear. Trimming pared 3 bases from V and 6 bases from J, leaving 13 bases between. Germline values: CDR1 SGHDT, CDR2 YYEEEE. CDR3 size: 13 residues. CDR3 DNA: TGTGCCAGCAGCTCGGGTCCATTCTGCGAGCAGTACGTC. Translation gives CASSSGPFCEQYV.

This clonotype has at least ten counts. V is TRBV5-1 and J is TRBJ2-1; D is unresolved. Germline CDR1 SGHRS, CDR2 YFSETQ. Trimming took off 0 bases at V and 5 bases at J, with 12 bases between the two ends. This CDR3 is 15 amino acids long. The CDR3 region has the DNA TGCGCCAGCAGCTTGGTTCCTAGAAGGGACAATGAGCAGTTCTTC. Translation gives CASSLVPRRDNEQFF.

There are many counts of this clonotype. This chain links TRBV4-3 with TRBJ2-2; 10 bases match TRBD2. CDR3 length equals 17 residues. Per the germline V gene, CDR1 is LGHNA and CDR2 is YSLEER. V shed 4 bases and J 5 bases; nucleotides not matched to a gene: 10. CDR3 in DNA: TGCGCCAGCAGCCGGTTCCCCACTAGCGGGGAAACCGGGGAGCTGTTTTTT. Residues: CASSRFPTSGETGELFF.

This clonotype was counted many times. J is TRBJ2-3 and V is TRBV5-1; TRBD1 agrees at 7 bases. Germline V gene data show CDR1 as SGHRS and CDR2 as YFSETQ. The CDR3 spans 14 residues. V shed 1 base, J shed 4 bases, and the junction held 3 bases outside the gene matches. This CDR3 reads CASSLRGQADTQYF. In nucleotides, the CDR3 is TGCGCCAGCAGCTTGAGGGGGCAGGCAGATACGCAGTATTTT.